These T cell receptor beta chains were read from a single sample in a study of T-cell memory formation after mild COVID-19. From the 5' RACE reads, TCRdb called clonotypes with MiXCR, one entry per CDR3 protein. The data contain 250,000 or so distinct CDR3 sequences, 18% of them singletons. Source material: PBMCs or a T cell subset sorted from them (not recorded which). The receptors were gathered from a man aged 18 to 29 who had mild COVID-19 (a few samples of this study predate the infection). Cell type and time point are not known. CDR3s leave out the opening cysteine and the closing phenylalanine or tryptophan. A D gene is named only where the DNA matches it firmly.

TRBV6-5 - ASSPGAGSSGNTIY
TRBV7-2 TRBD1 ASSYTGATEAF
TRBV9 - ASSVEQQETQY
TRBV24-1 TRBD1 ATSDPGQGAGELF
TRBV29-1 TRBD1 SASGQGLNEQF
TRBV20-1 - SALTGRLNTEAF
TRBV7-9 - ASRYLGGTGELF
TRBV7-9 - ASGRQQMNTEAF
TRBV12-3/TRBV12-4 - ASSFHTDTQY
TRBV6-1 TRBD1 ASSDRGGNYGYT
TRBV3-1 - ASSQQGYYGYT
TRBV29-1 - SVAPYSNTGELF
TRBV5-1 - ASSPTRRGYT
TRBV29-1 TRBD2 SVAGGGLLTGETQY
TRBV3-1 - ASSPGLRVDTIY
TRBV4-2 - ASSQDSAKPGIVGYT
TRBV15 TRBD2 ATSRTSDTGELF
TRBV2 TRBD1 ASREDRVEAF
TRBV4-2 - ASSRPGLTYNEQF
TRBV5-1 TRBD1 ASSPGQGAYYGYT
TRBV5-1 - ASSPEGNSPETQY
TRBV5-1 - ASSLGFAGTDTQY
TRBV2 - ASSVNREFQPQH
TRBV5-5 TRBD1 ASSRPGQVYEQY
TRBV5-1 - ASSSSDTQY
TRBV12-3/TRBV12-4 - ASSSTGGETQY
TRBV4-1 - ASSQSVAEKLF
TRBV25-1 TRBD1 ASSRQGIDEQY
TRBV6-1 - ASSAPTGYGYT